Below are 32 T cell receptor beta chains sequenced from a single sample in a study of cytomegalovirus exposure and HLA in healthy donors. A multiplex PCR was run with 60 Vbeta primers and 13 Jbeta primers. Repertoires were generated with immunoSEQ multiplex PCR, while TCRdb's copy carries only in-frame clones and drops some. This repertoire shows around 150,000 clones, approximately 80% found once; its top ten account for just over 5%. The sample was PBMCs. These receptors all come from a male donor in good health and CMV-seronegative.

A single count supports this clone. The chain uses TRBV9 and TRBJ1-2, with no clear D. Germline-derived CDR1 and CDR2 are SGDLS and YYNGEE. This CDR3 has 12 residues. V was trimmed by 5 bases and J by 8 bases, leaving 13 bases between them. CDR3 sequence: CASRMPSEGYTF. The CDR3, as DNA: TGTGCCAGCAGAATGCCCAGTGAAGGCTACACCTTC.

This chain joins TRBV5-4 and TRBJ1-2; no definite D call. V lost 0 bases to trimming and J lost 8 bases, with 8 bases between them. The germline CDR1 and CDR2 sequences are SGHNT and YYREEE (reference sequence). The CDR3 is 12 amino acids. The CDR3 protein is CASSLDSRGYTF. The CDR3 coding sequence is TGTGCCAGCAGCTTGGACAGTCGAGGCTACACCTTC.

The V call is TRBV7-2, the J call TRBJ2-7, with no clear D. V was cut by 2 bases and J by 5 bases, with 7 bases left in between. CDR1 SGHTA and CDR2 FQGNSA come from the germline V gene. The length of the CDR3 is 12 residues. The CDR3 region is CASSLQYHEQYF. CDR3 nucleotide sequence: TGTGCCAGCAGCTTACAGTACCACGAGCAGTACTTC.

The chain joins TRBV6-1 to TRBJ1-6, with D unresolved. The germline V gene has CDR1 MNHNS and CDR2 SASEGT. V gave up 8 bases and J gave up 4 bases, with 9 bases separating them. CDR3 length equals 13 residues. The CDR3, as DNA: TGTGCCAGCGGGCGGGAGTATAATTCACCCCTCCACTTT. It encodes CASGREYNSPLHF.

V usage is TRBV7-2 and J usage is TRBJ1-1; D may be TRBD1 (5 bases). V was clipped by 5 bases and J by 2 bases, with 18 bases between them. Germline CDR1 and CDR2: SGHTA and FQGNSA. The CDR3 is 16 amino acids. The CDR3 sequence is CASSPASQGGNTEAFF. The CDR3 nucleotides are TGTGCCAGCAGCCCAGCCTCCCAGGGAGGCAACACTGAAGCTTTCTTT.

V is TRBV11-2 and J is TRBJ2-7; D uncertain. This CDR3 region has 12 residues. The germline V and J ends were trimmed by 4 bases and 5 bases, with 9 bases remaining between them. The germline gives CDR1 SGHAT, CDR2 FQNNGV. The CDR3 sequence is CASSSRSDEQYF. CDR3 nucleotide sequence: TGTGCCAGCAGCTCCCGGAGCGACGAGCAGTACTTC.

V gene TRBV11-2 combines with J gene TRBJ1-2, with D possibly matching TRBD1 (5 bases). In germline, CDR1 is SGHAT, CDR2 FQNNGV. This CDR3 has 14 amino acids. The V gene lost 1 base and the J gene lost 2 bases, with 8 bases spanning the gap. The CDR3 nucleotides are TGTGCCAGCAGCTTAGTTGACAGAAACTATGGCTACACCTTC. Protein product: CASSLVDRNYGYTF.

The chain couples TRBV13 to TRBJ1-2; D is uncertain. Germline CDR1 and CDR2: PRHDT and FYEKMQ (reference sequence). This CDR3 is built from 12 residues. V was pared by 5 bases and J by 8 bases, with 12 bases between. The DNA for the CDR3 is TGTGCCAGCAGCCTTCTCAGGCGCGGCTACACCTTC. This codes for CASSLLRRGYTF. Supplemented by reference TRBV13 and TRBJ1-2, the full variable domain reads AAGVIQSPRHLIKEKRETATLKCYPIPRHDTVYWYQQGPGQDPQFLISFYEKMQSDKGSIPDRFSAQQFSDYHSELNMSSLELGDSALYFCASSLLRRGYTFGSGTRLTVV.

The chain is built from TRBV4-3 and TRBJ1-4; tentatively, D is TRBD1 (6 bases). The CDR3 runs 17 residues. From germline, CDR1 is LGHNA and CDR2 YSLEER. The V end lost 4 bases, the J end lost 3 bases, and 18 bases lay between the germline ends. This CDR3 reads CASSPTQRGKANEKLFF. The CDR3 nucleotides are TGCGCCAGCAGCCCAACTCAGAGGGGGAAGGCTAATGAAAAACTGTTTTTT.

The J gene is TRBJ1-2, the V gene TRBV5-6; maybe TRBD1 (6 bases). Per the germline V gene, CDR1 is SGHDT and CDR2 is YYEEEE. The CDR3 has 15 residues. With 4 bases removed from V and 5 bases from J, the gap between germline ends came to 18 bases. CDR3 nucleotide sequence: TGTGCCAGCAGCGCTCCCGGGGCAGGGGATTATGGCTACACCTTC. The encoded protein is CASSAPGAGDYGYTF.

This chain links TRBV5-8 with TRBJ2-2; 7 bases line up with TRBD2. The junction had 5 bases not matched to a gene; V was cut back by 2 bases and J by 1 base. This CDR3 has 16 residues. Germline CDR1 SGHTS, CDR2 YDEGEE. The CDR3 is CASSFGGNWNTGELFF. In DNA, the CDR3 is TGTGCCAGCAGCTTCGGGGGGAACTGGAACACCGGGGAGCTGTTTTTT.

This chain joins TRBV5-8 and TRBJ1-6, with D perhaps TRBD1 (5 bases). Trimming shortened V by 5 bases and J by 7 bases, and 16 bases separated the two germline ends. CDR1 SGHTS and CDR2 YDEGEE come from the germline V gene. CDR3 length: 15 amino acids. The CDR3 DNA reads TGTGCCAGCAGTCCAGGGAGGGGAGTCAATTCACCCCTCCACTTT. Translation gives CASSPGRGVNSPLHF. The complete variable domain, with remaining parts taken from reference TRBV5-8 and TRBJ1-6, reads EAGVTQSPTHLIKTRGQQATLRCSPISGHTSVYWYQQALGLGLQFLLWYDEGEERNRGNFPPRFSGRQFPNYSSELNVNALELEDSALYLCASSPGRGVNSPLHFGNGTRLTVT.

This chain uses TRBV7-9 with TRBJ2-7; TRBD1 matches 8 bases. Germline values: CDR1 SEHNR, CDR2 FQNEAQ (reference sequence). Germline trimming cut 5 bases from V and 3 bases from J; bases unmatched to any gene: 9. There are 15 residues in the CDR3. CDR3 in DNA: TGTGCCAGCAGCCCTAGGACAGGGAAAATCTACGAGCAGTACTTC. It encodes CASSPRTGKIYEQYF.

V is TRBV9 and J is TRBJ2-3, with a possible D match to TRBD2 (6 bases). The V end lost 5 bases, the J end lost 0 bases, and 13 bases lay between the germline ends. Germline values: CDR1 SGDLS, CDR2 YYNGEE. The CDR3 spans 15 residues. CDR3 nucleotides: TGTGCCAGCAGTGCTCTTAGCGGAAGCACAGATACGCAGTATTTT. This sequence encodes CASSALSGSTDTQYF. Combining the CDR3 with reference TRBV9 and TRBJ2-3 gives the whole variable domain DSGVTQTPKHLITATGQRVTLRCSPRSGDLSVYWYQQSLDQGLQFLIQYYNGEERAKGNILERFSAQQFPDLHSELNLSSLELGDSALYFCASSALSGSTDTQYFGPGTRLTVL.

V and J are TRBV19 and TRBJ1-2; possibly TRBD1 for D (5 bases). The germline V gene has CDR1 LNHDA and CDR2 SQIVND (reference sequence). The CDR3 totals 15 residues. Trimming removed 6 bases from V and 2 bases from J, with 16 bases in between. In DNA, the CDR3 is TGTGCCAGTAGGCCCCGGGGGGGTAGCAACTATGGCTACACCTTC. Protein: CASRPRGGSNYGYTF.

This chain joins TRBV27 and TRBJ2-6, with no clear D. V lost 2 bases and J lost 7, with 18 bases in between. The CDR3 loop spans 17 amino acids. The germline V gene has CDR1 MNHEY and CDR2 SMNVEV (reference sequence). The CDR3 protein is CASSLLSTVLEANVLTF. CDR3 sequence (DNA): TGTGCCAGCAGTTTACTTTCCACAGTGCTGGAAGCCAACGTCCTGACTTTC.

In its sample, this clone was seen once. This chain uses TRBV6-5 with TRBJ2-7; D may be TRBD1 (6 bases). The CDR3 runs to 15 residues. The V and J ends lost 2 bases and 0 bases respectively, with 11 bases between them. In germline, CDR1 is MNHEY, CDR2 SVGAGI. The CDR3 DNA reads TGTGCCAGCAGTTACAGGGGGTTGAGCTCCTACGAGCAGTACTTC. Translated: CASSYRGLSSYEQYF.

This clone was seen more than once but under ten times. The chain employs TRBV6-1 and TRBJ1-2, with a possible D match to TRBD1 (5 bases). Germline V CDR1 and CDR2: MNHNS, SASEGT. The CDR3 consists of 14 residues. Trimming cost V 7 bases and J 8 bases, with 20 bases left between them. CDR3 in amino acids: CASKKEGLVRGYTF. CDR3 nucleotide sequence: TGTGCCAGCAAAAAGGAGGGGTTAGTTCGGGGCTACACCTTC.

The chain joins TRBV5-1 to TRBJ2-5, with 7 bases matching TRBD1. Germline CDR1 is SGHRS and CDR2 is YFSETQ. The V gene end was trimmed by 2 bases and the J gene end by 2 bases; junction bases not matched to a gene: 3. The CDR3 is 14 residues long. The CDR3 bases are TGCGCCAGCAGCTTTAAGGGACAGCAAGAGACCCAGTACTTC. Translating it yields CASSFKGQQETQYF.

Here the CDR3 reads CASSGFRDSHGYTF. The DNA of the CDR3 is TGTGCCAGCAGTGGGTTCCGGGACAGCCATGGCTACACCTTC. The rearrangement uses TRBV6-5 and TRBJ1-2; 7 positions match TRBD1. The V gene's germline CDR1 is MNHEY and CDR2 SVGAGI. CDR3 length: 14 amino acids. V lost 5 bases to trimming and J lost 6 bases; unmatched junction nucleotides: 9.

The chain uses TRBV28 and TRBJ2-2, with D possibly matching TRBD1 (5 bases). The V end lost 3 bases, the J end lost 4 bases, and 12 bases lay between the germline ends. This CDR3 is 15 amino acids long. Germline V gene lookup returns CDR1 MDHEN and CDR2 SYDVKM. In DNA form, the CDR3 reads TGTGCCAGCAGTTTCCCAGGGCTACGCACCGGGGAGCTGTTTTTT. Translating gives CASSFPGLRTGELFF.

CDR3 sequence (DNA): TGTGCCAGCAGCGACGTACAGGGGGGAACTGGAAACACCATATATTTT. The encoded protein is CASSDVQGGTGNTIYF. The chain carries TRBV7-9 and TRBJ1-3; TRBD1 aligns across 8 bases. V trimming: 5 bases; J trimming: 2 bases; junction bases outside the gene matches: 8. Germline V gene sequence: CDR1 SEHNR, CDR2 FQNEAQ (reference sequence). CDR3 length equals 16 residues.

The rearrangement links TRBV30 to TRBJ1-6, with a tentative D call TRBD1 (5 bases). The CDR3 contains 20 residues. CDR1 is GTSNPN, CDR2 SVGIG, per germline (reference sequence). V dropped 5 bases and J dropped 0 bases, with 26 bases sitting between them. The CDR3 coding sequence is TGTGCCTGGTCTCGATCTCAGGGAAGGCCAGCTAGCTCCTATAATTCACCCCTCCACTTT. Translating gives CAWSRSQGRPASSYNSPLHF.

This chain connects TRBV7-2 to TRBJ1-2, with TRBD1 identical over 8 bases. Germline trimming cut 3 bases from V and 3 bases from J; bases unmatched to any gene: 0. The CDR3 is made up of 13 amino acids. Germline CDR1 reads SGHTA; CDR2 reads FQGNSA. CDR3 bases: TGTGCCAGCAGCTTGACAGGGGACTATGGCTACACCTTC. This codes for CASSLTGDYGYTF.

This chain uses TRBV9 with TRBJ2-7, with TRBD2 matching over 9 bases. The CDR3 extends over 15 amino acids. Germline values: CDR1 SGDLS, CDR2 YYNGEE. The V gene end was trimmed by 0 bases and the J gene end by 4 bases; junction bases not matched to a gene: 5. As DNA, the CDR3 is TGTGCCAGCAGCGTAGGGCCTAGCGGGGCATACGAGCAGTACTTC. This encodes CASSVGPSGAYEQYF.

This chain connects TRBV7-7 to TRBJ2-1, with 10 bases identical to TRBD2. The CDR3 totals 16 residues. Germline loops: CDR1 SSHAT, CDR2 FNYEAQ (reference sequence). V was clipped by 5 bases and J by 4 bases; unmatched bases: 8. The CDR3 DNA sequence: TGTGCCAGCAGCCCTGGGGGTAGCGGGGGGTACAATGAGCAGTTCTTC. Protein product: CASSPGGSGGYNEQFF.

This chain joins TRBV2 and TRBJ2-7; 10 bases line up with TRBD2. CDR1 is SNHLY, CDR2 FYNNEI, per germline. Trimming cost V 5 bases and J 5 bases; bases outside gene matches: 12. This CDR3 is built from 16 residues. As DNA, the CDR3 is TGTGCCAGCAGTTCAGCGGGGGGGCCACCTCCGGACGAGCAGTACTTC. Amino acids: CASSSAGGPPPDEQYF.

V is TRBV6-5 and J is TRBJ1-2; TRBD1 matches at 8 bases. In germline, CDR1 is MNHEY, CDR2 SVGAGI. The CDR3 contains 13 residues. The V segment lost 6 bases and the J segment 7 bases; nucleotides outside the gene matches: 7. CDR3 amino acids: CASSQTGEVGYTF. CDR3 nucleotides: TGTGCCAGCAGCCAGACAGGGGAGGTTGGCTACACCTTC.

The chain employs TRBV9 and TRBJ2-5, with a tentative D call TRBD2 (7 bases). CDR1 and CDR2 (germline): SGDLS, YYNGEE. Trimming took 0 bases from V and 2 from J, leaving 17 bases between them. This CDR3 has 17 residues. CDR3 coding DNA: TGTGCCAGCAGCGTAGCTATAGGGGGGGCACCTCAAGAGACCCAGTACTTC. It is translated as CASSVAIGGAPQETQYF.

This chain uses TRBV6-6 with TRBJ2-3; 7 nucleotides align to TRBD1. The germline V gene encodes CDR1 MNHNY and CDR2 SVGAGI (reference sequence). CDR3 length: 15 residues. With V trimmed by 8 bases and J by 2 bases, 10 bases remained unmatched. The CDR3 sequence is CASLGTARFTDTQYF. CDR3 DNA: TGTGCCAGCTTAGGGACAGCCCGTTTCACAGATACGCAGTATTTT.

The V gene is TRBV18, the J gene TRBJ1-5; D unresolved. V was shortened by 6 bases and J by 1 base, with 13 bases between the two germline ends. Per germline, CDR1 KGHSH and CDR2 LQKENI. The length of the CDR3 is 15 residues. The chain's CDR3 is CASSRMEASNQPQHF. CDR3 coding DNA: TGTGCCAGCTCCCGGATGGAGGCCAGCAATCAGCCCCAGCATTTT.

J is TRBJ1-5 and V is TRBV28; TRBD1 aligns across 9 bases. The CDR3 sequence is 16 residues long. With V trimmed by 5 bases and J by 1 base, 6 bases remained unmatched. From germline, CDR1 is MDHEN and CDR2 SYDVKM. The CDR3 DNA reads as TGTGCCAGCAGTCCGGGGGGACAGGGCAGCAATCAGCCCCAGCATTTT. This encodes CASSPGGQGSNQPQHF.